This TCR beta chain was obtained from a study of blood T cell repertoires in COVID-19. On the study more broadly: The United States, Italy and Spain supplied acute and convalescent COVID-19 samples. PBMCs, B-cell-depleted T cells, or T cells provided the cDNA or gDNA that made up the material.

Authors' processing steps: Estimates of nucleated cell counts were drawn from the amplification of reference gene primers. TCRdb keeps only in-frame clones here, not all; method: immunoSEQ multiplex PCR. For V, J and clone size, that table is used; D and trimming come from the DNA. Found here are more than 120,000 clones, roughly 87% of them singletons; the top ten hold roughly 1.6%. The CDR3 totals 20 residues. Germline CDR1 reads MGHRA; CDR2 reads YSYEKL. Trimming pared 4 bases from V and 1 base from J, leaving 27 bases between. The rearrangement uses TRBV4-1 and TRBJ2-3; D assignment may be TRBD1 or TRBD2 (10 bases each). The sequenced material came from peripheral blood. This clonotype was obtained from a human donor in a cohort sampled during active COVID-19. The CDR3, as DNA: TGCGCCAGCAGCCCCCGGGACAGGGGTTTAGCGGGGGGTGGCACAGATACGCAGTATTTT. This sequence encodes CASSPRDRGLAGGGTDTQYF.